This is a list of T cell receptor beta chains from one sample in a study of shared clonotypes between healthy human individuals. Some clones are missing from TCRdb's copy, which holds only in-frame ones; the method was immunoSEQ multiplex PCR. The data hold millions of clones, with about 95% observed a single time. Material: naive CD8+ T cells sorted from blood. The receptors stem from a man between 18 and 35 years old in good health. The CDR3 runs from the conserved cysteine through the conserved F or W. Each record gives: V gene, clone size, D gene, J gene, CDR3 protein, CDR3 DNA. A D gene is named only where the DNA matches it firmly. Size values are once, few and many counts, or a class for expanded clones, and some rows have none.

V: TRBV27
size: -
D: TRBD2
J: TRBJ2-2
CDR3: CASRWTGGTGELFF
DNA: TGTGCCAGCAGATGGACGGGGGGTACCGGGGAGCTGTTTTTT

V: TRBV7-9
size: once
D: -
J: TRBJ2-7
CDR3: CASSLEGGAYEQYF
DNA: TGTGCCAGCAGCTTAGAGGGCGGAGCCTACGAGCAGTACTTC

V: TRBV11-2
size: -
D: -
J: TRBJ2-2
CDR3: CASSLYRSGTGELFF
DNA: TGTGCCAGCAGCTTATACAGGTCGGGCACCGGGGAGCTGTTTTTT

V: TRBV5-4
size: -
D: -
J: TRBJ2-1
CDR3: CASSPDWGATDEQFF
DNA: TGTGCCAGCAGCCCGGACTGGGGCGCTACGGATGAGCAGTTCTTC

V: TRBV5-1
size: -
D: -
J: TRBJ1-2
CDR3: CASSLWGFDYGYTF
DNA: TGCGCCAGCAGCTTGTGGGGTTTCGACTATGGCTACACCTTC

V: TRBV2
size: -
D: -
J: TRBJ2-1
CDR3: CASKKGGLEQFF
DNA: TGTGCCAGCAAAAAGGGCGGGCTAGAGCAGTTCTTC

V: TRBV4-1
size: -
D: TRBD1
J: TRBJ2-7
CDR3: CASSLSRFDRAGGEQYF
DNA: TGCGCCAGCAGTCTCAGTCGGTTCGACAGGGCTGGGGGCGAGCAGTACTTC

V: TRBV4-1
size: -
D: -
J: TRBJ1-2
CDR3: CAHRSGTDYGYTF
DNA: TGCGCTCATCGTTCAGGAACGGACTATGGCTACACCTTC

V: TRBV5-5
size: -
D: TRBD2
J: TRBJ2-5
CDR3: CASSLLTSGEYLQETQYF
DNA: TGTGCCAGCAGCTTATTGACTAGCGGGGAATACCTACAAGAGACCCAGTACTTC

V: TRBV19
size: once
D: -
J: TRBJ1-3
CDR3: CASSMGASGNTIYF
DNA: TGTGCCAGTAGTATGGGCGCCTCTGGAAACACCATATATTTT

V: TRBV5-4
size: -
D: -
J: TRBJ1-4
CDR3: CASSFQGGSEKLFF
DNA: TGTGCCAGCAGCTTTCAAGGAGGAAGCGAAAAACTGTTTTTT

V: TRBV7-7
size: -
D: -
J: TRBJ1-4
CDR3: CASSAGTLKDEKLFF
DNA: TGTGCTAGCAGCGCGGGGACATTGAAAGATGAAAAACTGTTTTTT

V: TRBV5-4
size: -
D: -
J: TRBJ2-3
CDR3: CASSLRREISTDTQYF
DNA: TGTGCCAGCAGCTTGAGACGGGAAATAAGCACAGATACGCAGTATTTT

V: TRBV29-1
size: few
D: TRBD1
J: TRBJ1-1
CDR3: CSVLLRRQGRTEAFF
DNA: TGCAGCGTACTTCTTAGAAGACAGGGGAGGACTGAAGCTTTCTTT

V: TRBV4-3
size: -
D: -
J: TRBJ2-1
CDR3: CASSQDFFNEQFF
DNA: TGCGCCAGCAGCCAAGACTTTTTCAATGAGCAGTTCTTC

V: TRBV27
size: -
D: TRBD1
J: TRBJ1-6
CDR3: CASTHGTAGDSPLHF
DNA: TGTGCCAGCACCCACGGGACAGCCGGGGATTCACCCCTCCACTTT

V: TRBV13
size: -
D: TRBD2
J: TRBJ2-7
CDR3: CASSPGTSGSYEQYF
DNA: TGTGCCAGCAGCCCCGGGACTAGCGGCTCCTACGAGCAGTACTTC

V: TRBV5-6
size: -
D: TRBD2
J: TRBJ2-7
CDR3: CASSLWASGIGAYEQYF
DNA: TGTGCCAGCAGCTTGTGGGCTAGCGGGATCGGGGCCTACGAGCAGTACTTC

V: TRBV29-1
size: -
D: -
J: TRBJ2-2
CDR3: CSVEDRTTGELFF
DNA: TGCAGCGTTGAGGACAGAACCACCGGGGAGCTGTTTTTT

V: TRBV27
size: -
D: -
J: TRBJ2-1
CDR3: CASSLGQISYNEQFF
DNA: TGTGCCAGCAGTTTGGGGCAGATTTCCTACAATGAGCAGTTCTTC

V: TRBV6-5
size: -
D: -
J: TRBJ2-7
CDR3: CASSYGRGYEQYF
DNA: TGTGCCAGCAGTTACGGGAGAGGCTACGAGCAGTACTTC

V: TRBV7-6
size: -
D: -
J: TRBJ2-7
CDR3: CASSPSADDEQYF
DNA: TGTGCCAGCAGCCCTAGCGCGGACGACGAGCAGTACTTC

V: TRBV13
size: -
D: TRBD1
J: TRBJ2-5
CDR3: CASGTGGETQYF
DNA: TGTGCCAGCGGGACAGGGGGAGAGACCCAGTACTTC